This T cell receptor beta chain was documented in a study of blood T cell repertoires in COVID-19. Looking at the study overall: From T cells, B-cell-depleted T cells, or PBMCs came the material, which was cDNA or gDNA.

This clone was detected only a few times. TCRdb keeps only in-frame clones here, not all; method: immunoSEQ multiplex PCR. This table holds around 85,000 clones, roughly 89% found once. V gave up 6 bases and J gave up 2 bases, with 17 bases separating them. Germline-derived CDR1 and CDR2 are SNHLY and FYNNEI. CDR3 length equals 16 residues. The sample comprised peripheral blood. The TCR originated in a man in his fifties or sixties with acute or convalescent COVID-19. The chain has TRBV2 and TRBJ1-5, with no clear D. In nucleotides, the CDR3 is TGTGCCAGCAGATCGGCGGCAAATACGGGCAATCAGCCCCAGCATTTT. Its translation: CASRSAANTGNQPQHF.